The 3 T cell receptor beta chains in this list originate from one sample, sequenced in a study of OX40 agonist ivuxolimab in advanced cancers. This table comes from immunoSEQ multiplex PCR, and its TCRdb copy is limited to in-frame clones, with some not included. This sample has about 62,000 clones, with approximately 88% found just once. Here the sequenced sample was CD4+ or CD8+ T cells sorted from blood, taken in a trial of the OX40 agonist ivuxolimab. These receptors were obtained from an adult with an advanced solid tumor such as melanoma, head and neck, liver or kidney cancer.

The rearrangement uses TRBV28 and TRBJ2-2; D possibly corresponds to TRBD2 (6 bases). There are 15 residues in the CDR3. Trimming left V 3 bases short and J 4 bases short, with 12 bases between. CDR1 is MDHEN, CDR2 SYDVKM, per germline. The CDR3 DNA follows: TGTGCCAGCAGTTTGGGGACTGTCGGCACCGGGGAGCTGTTTTTT. It yields the protein CASSLGTVGTGELFF.

The chain recombines TRBV28 with TRBJ2-4, with 13 bases that match TRBD2. The V gene's germline CDR1 is MDHEN and CDR2 SYDVKM. V lost 3 bases and J lost 3; bases outside the gene matches: 2. The CDR3 totals 16 residues. CDR3 amino acids: CASSFRLAGGKNIQYF. The CDR3 DNA follows: TGTGCCAGCAGTTTTCGACTAGCGGGAGGCAAAAACATTCAGTACTTC.

The rearrangement joins TRBV19 to TRBJ1-6; D is possibly TRBD1 (5 bases). This CDR3 is 14 amino acids long. Germline-derived CDR1 and CDR2 are LNHDA and SQIVND (reference sequence). Trimming took 6 bases from V and 6 from J, leaving 12 bases between them. This chain's CDR3 is CASRIRDANSPLHF. In nucleotides, the CDR3 is TGTGCCAGTAGGATCCGGGACGCTAATTCACCCCTCCACTTT.